This TCR beta chain was recovered during a study of response to subunit inactivated influenza vaccine. Worth noting for this clonotype: Its antigen is currently unknown.

MiXCR, run by TCRdb on the RT-PCR reads, gives a single entry per CDR3 protein. The top ten clones hold about 7.6% of a sample with hundreds of thousands of distinct CDR3 sequences, 14% of them seen once. CDR1 is SGDLS and CDR2 is YYNGEE in the germline V gene. V dropped 0 bases and J dropped 6 bases, with 12 bases sitting between them. The CDR3 runs to 14 residues. Study results and caveats: New T cells are recruited in small numbers by each seasonal influenza vaccination, according to the authors' suggestion.

Sequences were derived from PBMCs from blood, sampled about 14 days before vaccination. The V call is TRBV9, the J call TRBJ1-1; D remains ambiguous. The source is a man aged 50 or older who received an inactivated influenza vaccine. The CDR3 DNA follows: TGTGCCAGCAGCGTAGAGCGGGATCGGGCTGAAGCTTTCTTT. As protein: CASSVERDRAEAFF.